This entry lists 10 T cell receptor beta chains sequenced from one sample in a study of patients with pleural tuberculosis. TCRdb reprocessed the reads via MiXCR and lists one record per CDR3 protein. The data hold roughly 27,000 distinct CDR3 sequences, with 15% to 20% observed a single time. The source material was peripheral blood. The receptor source for this set is a human donor with pleural tuberculosis.

This clonotype showed up many times. This chain links TRBV30 with TRBJ1-6, with D possibly matching TRBD1 (5 bases). This CDR3 contains 16 residues. Germline V gives CDR1 GTSNPN, CDR2 SVGIG (reference sequence). Trimming removed 0 bases at V and 0 bases at J, with 9 bases between. As DNA, the CDR3 is TGTGCCTGGAGTGTATACAGGACCTCCTATAATTCACCCCTCCACTTT. As protein: CAWSVYRTSYNSPLHF.

This clonotype appeared many times. CDR3 sequence reads: CASSPRGISYEQYF. The DNA for the CDR3 is TGTGCCAGCAGTCCAAGAGGGATCTCCTACGAGCAGTACTTC. The V call is TRBV14, the J call TRBJ2-7; weak D call: TRBD2 (5 bases). CDR3 size: 14 residues. Looked up from germline, CDR1 is SGHDN and CDR2 is FVKESK. Trimming shortened V by 6 bases and J by 0 bases, and 12 bases separated the two germline ends.

This clonotype was seen at least ten times. V is TRBV6-6 and J is TRBJ2-3, with 13 positions matching TRBD2. This CDR3 is 17 amino acids long. Looked up from germline, CDR1 is MNHNY and CDR2 is SVGAGI (reference sequence). After removal of 0 bases from V and 4 bases from J, the junction contained 4 bases not matched to a gene. CDR3 protein: CASSYSRTSGSPDTQYF. For the CDR3, the DNA is TGTGCCAGCAGTTACTCGAGGACTAGCGGGAGTCCAGATACGCAGTATTTT.

This clonotype has a handful of counts. With a much larger clone just one base away, this may be a read error. The chain uses TRBV4-1 and TRBJ1-6; D unclear. CDR1 is MGHRA, CDR2 YSYEKL, per germline. CDR3 length: 12 amino acids. Trimming removed 4 bases from V and 7 bases from J, with 5 bases in between. As DNA, the CDR3 is TGCGCCAGCAGCCCACGGAATTCACCCCTCCACTTT. Its protein product is CASSPRNSPLHF.

This clonotype was detected many times. V gene TRBV5-1 combines with J gene TRBJ1-3; D is unresolved. Per the germline V gene, CDR1 is SGHRS and CDR2 is YFSETQ. The ends were cut back, 1 base at V and 4 bases at J, with 3 bases in the middle. This CDR3 region has 12 residues. The CDR3 region is CASSLPGNTIYF. Here the CDR3 DNA reads TGCGCCAGCAGCTTGCCCGGAAACACCATATATTTT.

This clonotype has ten or more counts. The chain combines TRBV6-2 or TRBV6-3 with TRBJ2-7, with TRBD1 identical over 7 bases. CDR3 size: 15 residues. With V trimmed by 8 bases and J by 1 base, 11 bases remained unmatched. Germline-derived CDR1 and CDR2 are MNHEY and SVGEGT. The CDR3 here is CASDRGTALSYEQYF. In DNA form, the CDR3 reads TGTGCCAGCGACAGAGGGACAGCCCTATCCTACGAGCAGTACTTC.

This clonotype was seen many times. CDR3 sequence: CACAGTGRYEQYF. DNA for the CDR3: TGTGCCTGTGCCGGGACAGGGAGGTACGAGCAGTACTTC. The chain recombines TRBV28 with TRBJ2-7, with TRBD1 identical over 9 bases. The CDR3 runs to 13 residues. The germline CDR1 and CDR2 sequences are MDHEN and SYDVKM. The V and J ends lost 11 bases and 4 bases, in that order; junction bases with no gene match: 9.

Concerning this clonotype: Mismatch with germline at one junction end may stem from a read error. The chain couples TRBV7-2 to TRBJ2-1; unclear D gene. CDR1 and CDR2 from the germline V gene are SGHTA and FQGNSA. The CDR3 has 12 residues. CDR3 amino acids: CASRFSGPSQFF. The CDR3 DNA reads TGTGCCAGCCGCTTCTCCGGGCCGAGTCAGTTCTTC.

This clonotype was observed at least ten times. J is TRBJ2-5 and V is TRBV20-1; possible D gene TRBD2, 5 bases. CDR1 is DFQATT, CDR2 SNEGSKA, per germline (reference sequence). This CDR3 is built from 14 residues. The germline V and J ends were trimmed by 6 bases and 4 bases, with 18 bases remaining between them. The CDR3 reads CSALNRGRAETQYF. The CDR3 DNA is TGCAGTGCCCTCAACCGGGGTCGGGCAGAGACCCAGTACTTC.

The table lists this clonotype with many counts. J is TRBJ1-1 and V is TRBV20-1, with D hard to call. The CDR3 spans 13 residues. CDR1 is DFQATT, CDR2 SNEGSKA, per germline (reference sequence). V was pared by 4 bases and J by 1 base, with 10 bases between. The CDR3 nucleotides read TGCAGTGCTAAAAACAGTCAGAACACTGAAGCTTTCTTT. Amino acids: CSAKNSQNTEAFF.